This T cell receptor (beta chain) was documented in a study of T cell clones after liver transplantation. V lost 1 base to trimming and J lost 0 bases, with 14 bases between them. The CDR3 length is 17 residues. From germline, CDR1 is SGHDT and CDR2 YYEEEE. Here immunoSEQ multiplex PCR was the method, and the copy in TCRdb shows in-frame clones only, minus some. This sample has more than 65,000 clones, with around nine tenths found just once. This specimen was CD4+ T cells from blood, taken before liver transplant. The sequence was obtained from a human donor who received a liver transplant. J is TRBJ2-1 and V is TRBV5-6; D may be TRBD2 (5 bases). CDR3 protein: CASSLFGSSGSYNEQFF. DNA for the CDR3: TGTGCCAGCAGCTTGTTCGGAAGCAGCGGCTCCTACAATGAGCAGTTCTTC.